This T cell receptor beta chain was retrieved from a study of control samples from healthy donors and cancer patients (dated by TCRdb to the early 2020s). As to this clone: Its binding antigen is unknown. The record has no base qualities; no much larger clone is one base away.

Receptors were amplified or captured by the immunoSEQ multiplex PCR assay. The table comes from immuneACCESS by way of TCRdb, which keeps in-frame sequences with V and J called. Part of the clones is missing from these tables; in studies checked, under half for an unresolved V gene and the rest for unknown reasons. The sample table shows over 50,000 clones, and approximately 94% are seen once. Approximately 1.1% of the sample is held by the ten biggest clonotypes. The CDR3 holds 15 amino acids from the cysteine to the phenylalanine. Only the CDR3 DNA is retained, 45 bases long and in frame from the first base. CDR1 SGHTA and CDR2 FQGNSA were looked up in the germline V gene. V is reduced by 1 base and J by 1 base, leaving a spacing of 10 bases between them.

The sequence derives from a woman under 30 in good health. Source material: blood. The rearrangement combines TRBV7-2 with TRBJ2-5; perhaps TRBD2 is the D gene, with 5 bases matching. The sequenced DNA: TGTGCCAGCAGCTTAGATCCTAGCCGCCAAGAGACCCAGTACTTC. Translated, it reads CASSLDPSRQETQYF.